This entry features one T cell receptor (beta chain) sequence. Antigen: not known. These data are taken from a study of cytomegalovirus exposure and HLA in healthy donors. Researchers ran the PCR with 60 Vbeta and 13 Jbeta primers. Libraries were prepared by immunoSEQ multiplex PCR; TCRdb keeps only in-frame clonotypes and omits some of them. Of hundreds of thousands of clones in the sample, 75% to 80% were seen once. Study results and caveats: Certain sequence variants were highly shared and formed a cluster, and this cluster was likely a sequencing artifact. In a later analysis, across HLA loci, associated TCR counts were highest for DRB1, lowest for HLA-C. It was only CMV serostatus that was available as immune exposure information.

Unrecorded immune exposure was likely among donors, who were nominally healthy when sampled. V was trimmed by 3 bases and J by 0 bases, leaving 10 bases between them. Germline-derived CDR1 and CDR2 are SGDLS and YYNGEE. The CDR3 is made up of 14 amino acids. Sequencing used PBMCs. The chain uses TRBV9 and TRBJ2-7; possibly TRBD1 for D (6 bases). The origin of this receptor is a male donor in good health and CMV-seronegative. The CDR3 protein is CASSAEGVSYEQYF. The CDR3 region has the DNA TGTGCCAGCAGCGCAGAGGGGGTCTCCTACGAGCAGTACTTC.